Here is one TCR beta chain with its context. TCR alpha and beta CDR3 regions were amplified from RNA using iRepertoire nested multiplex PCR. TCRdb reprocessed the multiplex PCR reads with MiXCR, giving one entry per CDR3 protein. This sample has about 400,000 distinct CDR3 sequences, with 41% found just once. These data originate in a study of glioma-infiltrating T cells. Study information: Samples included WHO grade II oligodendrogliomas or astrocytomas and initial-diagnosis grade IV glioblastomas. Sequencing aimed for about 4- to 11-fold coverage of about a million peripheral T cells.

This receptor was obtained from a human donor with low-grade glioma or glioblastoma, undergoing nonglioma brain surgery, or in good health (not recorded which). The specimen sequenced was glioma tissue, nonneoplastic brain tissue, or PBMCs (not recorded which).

CDR3 sequence: CASSVTSGPTQQYF. For the CDR3, the DNA is TGCGCCAGCAGCGTGACTAGCGGACCTACGCAGCAGTACTTC. The chain links TRBV5-1 to TRBJ2-7, with 9 bases aligning to TRBD2. V was pared by 4 bases and J by 8 bases, with 10 bases of the junction left unmatched. The CDR3 spans 14 residues. The germline gives CDR1 SGHRS, CDR2 YFSETQ.